The rows below give T cell receptor beta chains drawn from one sample of a study of type 1 regulatory T cells. Their cognate antigens are unknown. Via MiXCR, TCRdb re-called the reads, giving one row per CDR3 protein. The sample carries 63,000 or so distinct CDR3 sequences, almost 50% recorded once. The sequenced sample was cultured non-Tr1 T cells, either the whole culture or a sorted T cell fraction (not recorded which). These receptor sequences come from a human donor in good health. Both conserved end residues are part of each CDR3. Each record gives: V gene, CDR3 protein.

v_gene: TRBV28; CDR3aa: CASSSGAGNEKLFF
v_gene: TRBV18; CDR3aa: CASSPPSGRIDEKLFF
v_gene: TRBV7-2; CDR3aa: CASSHTPGGAYFSNEQFF
v_gene: TRBV12-3/TRBV12-4; CDR3aa: CASSLAPPGAMNTEAFF
v_gene: TRBV5-1; CDR3aa: CAGSLGGVDNEQFF
v_gene: TRBV30; CDR3aa: CAWSVGVRATNEKLFF
v_gene: TRBV7-2; CDR3aa: CASSLGQGKYEQYF
v_gene: TRBV5-4; CDR3aa: CASSLQGIDGYTF
v_gene: TRBV20-1; CDR3aa: CSARPGISPYEQYF
v_gene: TRBV11-2; CDR3aa: CASSQDRNEQFF
v_gene: TRBV5-5; CDR3aa: CASSLAGTPQQYF
v_gene: TRBV5-4; CDR3aa: CASSGPRGASYNEQFF
v_gene: TRBV20-1; CDR3aa: CSVASSNTGELFF
v_gene: TRBV4-1; CDR3aa: CASSRTGTENTEAFF
v_gene: TRBV11-2; CDR3aa: CASSLTTPTGANVLTF
v_gene: TRBV20-1; CDR3aa: CSASMAYEQYF
v_gene: TRBV11-3; CDR3aa: CASSSPPGEPNADTQYF
v_gene: TRBV5-1; CDR3aa: CASSRQSSYNEQFF
v_gene: TRBV20-1; CDR3aa: CSARGGLAGVRGEQFF
v_gene: TRBV6-1; CDR3aa: CASSPTVNTEAFF
v_gene: TRBV5-1; CDR3aa: CASSLVSSYEQYF
v_gene: TRBV20-1; CDR3aa: CSARGGEYTEAFF
v_gene: TRBV19; CDR3aa: CASTLTGVKYTDTQYF
v_gene: TRBV11-3; CDR3aa: CASSLNPGPTEAFF
v_gene: TRBV6-1; CDR3aa: CAARAGGRYEQFF
v_gene: TRBV7-2; CDR3aa: CASSLVSYSNQPQHF
v_gene: TRBV24-1; CDR3aa: CATSDPRQGGYTDTQYF
v_gene: TRBV3-1; CDR3aa: CASSKGSGIYEQYF
v_gene: TRBV5-1; CDR3aa: CASSIELAGNTGELFF
v_gene: TRBV4-3; CDR3aa: CASSHAGQANYGYTF
v_gene: TRBV7-9; CDR3aa: CASSLVGGERKNTEAFF
v_gene: TRBV18; CDR3aa: CASSSGVDNEQFF
v_gene: TRBV29-1; CDR3aa: CSVARTGGGGYGYTF
v_gene: TRBV11-1; CDR3aa: CASSGEWADTQYF
v_gene: TRBV12-3/TRBV12-4; CDR3aa: CASSLSTPHF
v_gene: TRBV11-2; CDR3aa: CASSQGLRNQPQHF
v_gene: TRBV12-3/TRBV12-4; CDR3aa: CASSRTGTYGFTF
v_gene: TRBV5-1; CDR3aa: CASRGNSIQETQYF
v_gene: TRBV7-2; CDR3aa: CASSSVRDNYEQYF
v_gene: TRBV10-3; CDR3aa: CAISEQGEGYGYTF